This T cell receptor beta chain was captured by sequencing in a study of shared clonotypes between healthy human individuals. Findings and caveats of the study: Generation probabilities of non-shared clonotypes were lower (relative to those shared by all four donors).

The CDR3 is 13 amino acids. V was pared by 6 bases and J by 7 bases, with 15 bases between. CDR1 is MNHEY, CDR2 SMNVEV, per germline (reference sequence). With respect to this clone: Its antigen is unknown.

Naive-designated CD8 cells lacked CD45RO, were positively enriched for CCR7, and omitted terminally differentiated effector memory CD45RA+ cells. All donors were Caucasian adults living in Nashville, Tennessee. Repertoires were generated with immunoSEQ multiplex PCR, while TCRdb's copy carries only in-frame clones and drops some. This table has around 2.1 million clones, 93% appearing once. The TCR was taken from a man aged 18 to 30 in good health. Some clones in this sample may be carry-over from other donors' samples. The sample comprised naive CD8+ T cells from PBMCs. The V call is TRBV27, the J call TRBJ1-2, with D hard to call. CDR3 residues: CASSQGLLSGYTF. DNA of the CDR3: TGTGCCAGCAGCCAAGGGCTGTTGAGTGGCTACACCTTC.